Shown below are 26 T cell receptor beta chains from a single sample sequenced in a study of shared clonotypes between healthy human individuals. Only CD45RO-negative cells positively selected for CCR7 counted as naive CD8 cells, so terminally differentiated effector memory CD45RA+ cells were excluded. Clones were read by immunoSEQ multiplex PCR, and TCRdb kept only the in-frame ones, dropping some. The repertoire holds approximately 2,200,000 clones, 93% seen once, with about 1.5% in the top ten. The specimen sequenced was naive CD8+ T cells from PBMCs. These TCRs come from a man in his late teens or twenties in good health. Some clones in this sample may be carry-over from other donors' samples.

Comments on this clone: Other DNA sequences within the sample encode an identical CDR3. The genes are TRBV29-1 and TRBJ2-7; D not certain. V was shortened by 7 bases and J by 2 bases, with 12 bases between the two germline ends. This CDR3 contains 12 residues. From germline, CDR1 is SQVTM and CDR2 ANQGSEA. The CDR3 DNA follows: TGCAGCGCCAGGACCGGACCCTACGAGCAGTACTTC. This sequence encodes CSARTGPYEQYF.

This clone appeared once. The gene calls are TRBV5-1 and TRBJ2-7; D gene uncertain. Trimming removed 4 bases from V and 2 bases from J, with 13 bases in between. This CDR3 contains 14 residues. Per the germline V gene, CDR1 is SGHRS and CDR2 is YFSETQ. Here the CDR3 DNA reads TGCGCCAGCAGCCCCATCAGGAATACCTACGAGCAGTACTTC. The encoded protein is CASSPIRNTYEQYF.

The V and J genes are TRBV6-5 and TRBJ1-6; possible D gene TRBD1, 5 bases. V lost 4 bases and J lost 4, with 8 bases in between. The CDR3 length is 14 residues. Per germline, CDR1 MNHEY and CDR2 SVGAGI. The CDR3 here is CASSLGEYNSPLHF. The CDR3 coding sequence is TGTGCCAGCAGTTTGGGGGAATATAATTCACCCCTCCACTTT.

The chain is built from TRBV6-6 and TRBJ2-3; the D is unclear. Trimming left V 7 bases short and J 0 bases short, with 5 bases between. There are 12 residues in the CDR3. CDR1 and CDR2 from the germline V gene are MNHNY and SVGAGI (reference sequence). CDR3 DNA sequence: TGTGCCAGCATGGTCAGCACAGATACGCAGTATTTT. It yields the protein CASMVSTDTQYF.

The gene calls are TRBV11-1 and TRBJ2-7; D tentatively fits TRBD1 or TRBD2 (7 bases each). Germline CDR1 is SGHAT and CDR2 is FQDESV (reference sequence). Trimming removed 5 bases from V and 6 bases from J, with 14 bases in between. The CDR3 has 13 residues. The CDR3 coding sequence is TGTGCCAGCAGCGAGGCAGGGGGGGTCGAGCAGTACTTC. Translated, it gives CASSEAGGVEQYF.

The chain couples TRBV28 to TRBJ2-1, with TRBD2 matching 13 bases. V gave up 6 bases and J gave up 8 bases; unmatched junction bases: 4. This CDR3 has 14 residues. Germline CDR1 is MDHEN and CDR2 is SYDVKM. CDR3 bases: TGTGCCAGCAGCCCCGGACTAGCGGGAGATGAGCAGTTCTTC. Encoded protein: CASSPGLAGDEQFF.

The chain is built from TRBV30 and TRBJ1-5; 7 bases are shared with TRBD1. Germline CDR1 reads GTSNPN; CDR2 reads SVGIG (reference sequence). J gave up 0 bases and V 0 bases, and 5 bases lay outside the gene matches. The CDR3 length is 16 residues. CDR3 residues: CAWSVGGIFSNQPQHF. CDR3 DNA sequence: TGTGCCTGGAGTGTAGGGGGCATCTTTAGCAATCAGCCCCAGCATTTT.

Details on this clone: Other nucleotide sequences in the sample specify the same CDR3. V is TRBV28 and J is TRBJ2-3; the D is unclear. Germline V lookup: CDR1 MDHEN, CDR2 SYDVKM. The ends were cut back, 1 base at V and 2 bases at J, with 7 bases in the middle. The CDR3 runs 14 residues. The CDR3 here is CASSLLGSTDTQYF. The CDR3 DNA is TGTGCCAGCAGTTTATTGGGCTCCACAGATACGCAGTATTTT.

A single count supports this clone. The chain recombines TRBV5-1 with TRBJ2-7, with 7 nucleotides matching TRBD2. Trimming took 4 bases from V and 6 from J; bases not matched to a gene: 16. This CDR3 is 16 amino acids long. Germline lookup yields CDR1 SGHRS and CDR2 YFSETQ. CDR3 sequence reads: CASSLFGGGDRIEQYF. For the CDR3, the DNA is TGCGCCAGCAGCCTCTTTGGCGGGGGTGATCGAATCGAGCAGTACTTC. The complete variable domain, with remaining parts taken from reference TRBV5-1 and TRBJ2-7, reads KAGVTQTPRYLIKTRGQQVTLSCSPISGHRSVSWYQQTPGQGLQFLFEYFSETQRNKGNFPGRFSGRQFSNSRSEMNVSTLELGDSALYLCASSLFGGGDRIEQYFGPGTRLTVT.

As regards this clone: This sample also contains other DNA sequences that code for the same CDR3. The chain links TRBV10-3 to TRBJ2-7, with a weak D call TRBD2 (5 bases). V was shortened by 3 bases and J by 0 bases, with 6 bases between the two germline ends. Germline V CDR1 and CDR2: ENHRY, SYGVKD. This CDR3 is built from 13 residues. The CDR3 coding sequence is TGTGCCATCAGTGAAGGACTCTCCTACGAGCAGTACTTC. Protein sequence: CAISEGLSYEQYF.

V usage is TRBV13 and J usage is TRBJ2-7, with a weak D call TRBD2 (6 bases). V lost 2 bases and J lost 0, with 14 bases in between. Germline loops: CDR1 PRHDT, CDR2 FYEKMQ (reference sequence). This CDR3 is built from 16 residues. CDR3: CASSLPAPSDSYEQYF. Here the CDR3 DNA reads TGTGCCAGCAGCTTACCCGCGCCTAGCGACTCCTACGAGCAGTACTTC.

This clone occurred once. V usage is TRBV27 and J usage is TRBJ2-2; D ambiguous. The V and J ends lost 7 bases and 0 bases respectively, with 15 bases between them. CDR1 is MNHEY and CDR2 is SMNVEV in the germline V gene (reference sequence). This CDR3 has 16 amino acids. The CDR3 sequence: CASTQGRLSNTGELFF. Here the CDR3 DNA reads TGTGCCAGCACCCAAGGTCGATTATCGAACACCGGGGAGCTGTTTTTT.

This chain links TRBV4-3 with TRBJ2-2; either TRBD1 or TRBD2 may fit D (5 bases each). The V end was cut by 3 bases, the J end by 3 bases, with 11 bases between. Germline-derived CDR1 and CDR2 are LGHNA and YSLEER. CDR3 length equals 15 residues. The CDR3 protein is CASSHWGKHTGELFF. The CDR3 DNA follows: TGCGCCAGCAGCCATTGGGGGAAACACACCGGGGAGCTGTTTTTT.

V usage is TRBV28 and J usage is TRBJ2-1, with unresolved D. V lost 3 bases and J 5 bases, leaving 5 bases between the germline ends. This CDR3 spans 12 amino acids. The germline CDR1 and CDR2 sequences are MDHEN and SYDVKM. CDR3 DNA sequence: TGTGCCAGCAGTTTCTTGAACAATGAGCAGTTCTTC. Protein: CASSFLNNEQFF.

The J gene is TRBJ1-2, the V gene TRBV9; D may be TRBD1 (6 bases). The CDR3 consists of 16 residues. CDR1 is SGDLS and CDR2 is YYNGEE in the germline V gene. V shed 0 bases and J shed 0 bases, with 12 bases lying between them. CDR3 protein: CASSVDRGGSNYGYTF. CDR3 bases: TGTGCCAGCAGCGTAGATAGAGGGGGTTCTAACTATGGCTACACCTTC.

The chain uses TRBV4-1 and TRBJ2-3, with D perhaps matching TRBD2 (6 bases). The CDR3 runs to 14 residues. Germline CDR1 is MGHRA and CDR2 is YSYEKL. The V end lost 4 bases, the J end lost 4 bases, and 12 bases lay between the germline ends. The CDR3 loop reads CASSRVGEADTQYF. The CDR3 DNA follows: TGCGCCAGCAGCCGAGTAGGGGAGGCAGATACGCAGTATTTT.

The rearrangement uses TRBV2 and TRBJ2-7, with 8 bases matching TRBD2. The CDR3 runs 15 residues. V dropped 4 bases and J dropped 0; count of bases not matched to a gene: 5. From germline, CDR1 is SNHLY and CDR2 FYNNEI. The CDR3 sequence: CASSGTGGASYEQYF. CDR3 nucleotide sequence: TGTGCCAGCAGTGGGACGGGAGGGGCCTCCTACGAGCAGTACTTC.

This chain uses TRBV6-5 with TRBJ2-7, with a weak D call TRBD2 (7 bases). Germline V gives CDR1 MNHEY, CDR2 SVGAGI. Trimming removed 3 bases from V and 5 bases from J, with 20 bases in between. The CDR3 sequence is 16 residues long. CDR3 protein: CASSYQGGGLLDEQYF. The CDR3 bases are TGTGCCAGCAGTTATCAAGGGGGGGGACTATTGGACGAGCAGTACTTC.

The chain employs TRBV19 and TRBJ2-5; the D call may be TRBD1 or TRBD2 (6 bases each). Trimming shortened V by 6 bases and J by 5 bases, and 16 bases separated the two germline ends. The germline V gene encodes CDR1 LNHDA and CDR2 SQIVND (reference sequence). The CDR3 is 14 residues long. CDR3 in DNA: TGTGCCAGTAGAGCCGGAGGGGGGCAGGAGACCCAGTACTTC. This codes for CASRAGGGQETQYF.

The genes are TRBV5-1 and TRBJ2-7; D is perhaps TRBD1 (6 bases). Germline loops: CDR1 SGHRS, CDR2 YFSETQ. The V gene lost 0 bases and the J gene lost 2 bases, with 21 bases spanning the gap. This CDR3 has 18 residues. CDR3 protein: CASSLERITGRGAYEQYF. CDR3 in DNA: TGCGCCAGCAGCTTGGAGAGAATTACAGGGAGAGGGGCCTACGAGCAGTACTTC.

The chain is built from TRBV27 and TRBJ2-3; the D is unclear. The CDR3 sequence is 15 residues long. Germline CDR1 MNHEY, CDR2 SMNVEV (reference sequence). V lost 1 base and J lost 2, with 10 bases in between. CDR3 loop: CASSLFPSPTDTQYF. The CDR3 region has the DNA TGTGCCAGCAGTTTATTCCCCTCCCCCACAGATACGCAGTATTTT.

This chain uses TRBV5-6 with TRBJ2-7, with 9 bases that match TRBD1. Germline-derived CDR1 and CDR2 are SGHDT and YYEEEE. The length of the CDR3 is 14 residues. The J segment lost 2 bases and the V segment lost 3 bases, leaving 3 bases of the junction unmatched. CDR3 nucleotide sequence: TGTGCCAGCAGCTCTGGGACAGGGACCTACGAGCAGTACTTC. Translated: CASSSGTGTYEQYF.

This sequence joins TRBV27 and TRBJ1-4; D ambiguous. The CDR3 loop spans 16 amino acids. The germline V and J ends were trimmed by 5 bases and 4 bases, with 17 bases remaining between them. Germline-derived CDR1 and CDR2 are MNHEY and SMNVEV (reference sequence). CDR3 region: CASSPYRGGLNEKLFF. The DNA of the CDR3 is TGTGCCAGCAGTCCATACCGAGGCGGACTTAATGAAAAACTGTTTTTT.

The chain employs TRBV6-6 and TRBJ1-1; 9 nucleotides line up with TRBD1. J lost 4 bases, V lost 4 bases, and 4 bases had no gene match. Germline V gives CDR1 MNHNY, CDR2 SVGAGI (reference sequence). The CDR3 has 14 amino acids. CDR3 residues: CASSWGQGVTEAFF. The CDR3 bases are TGTGCCAGCAGTTGGGGACAGGGCGTCACTGAAGCTTTCTTT.

This clone was seen a handful of times. The chain uses TRBV29-1 and TRBJ1-1, with a weak D call TRBD1 (6 bases). Germline lookup yields CDR1 SQVTM and CDR2 ANQGSEA. The CDR3 totals 13 residues. V was clipped by 6 bases and J by 4 bases, with 15 bases between them. The CDR3 reads CSVLQGEVTEAFF. In DNA form, the CDR3 reads TGCAGCGTCCTACAGGGTGAAGTCACTGAAGCTTTCTTT. Using reference TRBV29-1 and TRBJ1-1 for the parts outside the CDR3, the full variable domain is SAVISQKPSRDICQRGTSLTIQCQVDSQVTMMFWYRQQPGQSLTLIATANQGSEATYESGFVIDKFPISRPNLTFSTLTVSNMSPEDSSIYLCSVLQGEVTEAFFGQGTRLTVV.

The chain combines TRBV11-2 with TRBJ2-7; the D gene is possibly TRBD1 (5 bases). Germline V gene sequence: CDR1 SGHAT, CDR2 FQNNGV. The CDR3 is 13 residues long. V was cut by 0 bases and J by 9 bases, with 12 bases left in between. CDR3 region: CASSLEWVGAQYF. Here the CDR3 DNA reads TGTGCCAGCAGCTTAGAGTGGGTTGGGGCGCAGTACTTC. Filled out from reference TRBV11-2 and TRBJ2-7, the complete variable domain reads EAGVAQSPRYKIIEKRQSVAFWCNPISGHATLYWYQQILGQGPKLLIQFQNNGVVDDSQLPKDRFSAERLKGVDSTLKIQPAKLEDSAVYLCASSLEWVGAQYFGPGTRLTVT.